Here is one T cell receptor (beta chain) with its context. The sample originates from a study of blood T cell repertoires in COVID-19. The CDR3 extends over 12 amino acids. The germline CDR1 and CDR2 sequences are SGHKS and YYEKEE (reference sequence). V lost 1 base and J 5 bases, leaving 4 bases between the germline ends. In the study's own analysis: The authors estimated nucleated cell counts from reference gene primer amplification. Assay used: immunoSEQ multiplex PCR; TCRdb lists only in-frame clones, some missing. V and J calls plus clone size are reproduced from that table; the DNA served to infer D and trimming. This sample has around 250,000 clones, with about 90% found just once. Cohorts were based on clinical histories the participants reported.

The chain links TRBV5-5 to TRBJ2-1, with unresolved D. Sequencing was done on a sample of PBMCs or T cells enriched from blood (not recorded which). The clonotype was recovered from a woman aged 25 to 39 with acute COVID-19. CDR3 nucleotide sequence: TGTGCCAGCAGCTTGTTCGACAATGAGCAGTTCTTC. Its protein is CASSLFDNEQFF.